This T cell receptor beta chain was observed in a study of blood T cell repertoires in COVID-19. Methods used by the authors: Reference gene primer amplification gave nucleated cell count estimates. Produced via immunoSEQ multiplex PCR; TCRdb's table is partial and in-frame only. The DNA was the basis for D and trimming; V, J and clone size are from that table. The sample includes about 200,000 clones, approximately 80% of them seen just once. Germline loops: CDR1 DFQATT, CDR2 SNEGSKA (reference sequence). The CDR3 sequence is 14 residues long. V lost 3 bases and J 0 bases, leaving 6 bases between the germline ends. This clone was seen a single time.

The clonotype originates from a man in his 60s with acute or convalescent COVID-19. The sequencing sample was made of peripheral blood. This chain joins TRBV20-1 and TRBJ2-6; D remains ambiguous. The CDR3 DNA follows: TGCAGTGCTAGTTCGGGCTCTGGGGCCAACGTCCTGACTTTC. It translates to CSASSGSGANVLTF.